This entry lists 30 T cell receptor beta chains sequenced from one sample in a study of T cell clones after liver transplantation. Assay used: immunoSEQ multiplex PCR; TCRdb lists only in-frame clones, some missing. Found here are about 120,000 clones, 75% to 95% of them singletons; the top ten hold about 0.8%. The starting material was CD4+ T cells from blood, obtained 12 months after liver transplant. The source of these receptors is a human patient who received a liver transplant. The T cells may come from the graft donor.

The chain uses TRBV5-1 and TRBJ2-5; no definite D call. V lost 4 bases and J lost 1, with 8 bases in between. CDR1 and CDR2 (germline): SGHRS, YFSETQ. CDR3 length: 13 residues. The CDR3 here is CASSRRPQETQYF. The CDR3 DNA sequence: TGCGCCAGCAGCAGACGACCCCAAGAGACCCAGTACTTC.

This chain connects TRBV30 to TRBJ1-1; D is possibly TRBD1 (6 bases). CDR3 length: 14 amino acids. The germline V gene has CDR1 GTSNPN and CDR2 SVGIG (reference sequence). Trimming stripped 1 base from V and 1 base from J, with 10 bases between. The DNA for the CDR3 is TGTGCCTGGAGTGGGGGGCCCACGAACACTGAAGCTTTCTTT. This encodes CAWSGGPTNTEAFF.

The chain couples TRBV25-1 to TRBJ2-7; 10 nucleotides match TRBD2. Trimming at V came to 6 bases and at J to 3 bases, leaving 5 bases not matched to a gene. This CDR3 is 14 amino acids long. Germline assignment: CDR1 MGHDK and CDR2 SYGVNS. CDR3 residues: CASRGTSGNYEQYF. The CDR3 coding sequence is TGTGCCAGCAGGGGAACTAGCGGGAACTACGAGCAGTACTTC.

This clone was seen just once. V is TRBV2 and J is TRBJ1-4; 8 nucleotides line up with TRBD1. Per germline, CDR1 SNHLY and CDR2 FYNNEI. The CDR3 has 15 amino acids. V was clipped by 1 base and J by 8 bases; unmatched bases: 6. CDR3 nucleotides: TGTGCCAGCAGTGAAGGCGGACAGGGCTACGAAAAACTGTTTTTT. Translation: CASSEGGQGYEKLFF. Combining the CDR3 with reference TRBV2 and TRBJ1-4 gives the whole variable domain EPEVTQTPSHQVTQMGQEVILRCVPISNHLYFYWYRQILGQKVEFLVSFYNNEISEKSEIFDDQFSVERPDGSNFTLKIRSTKLEDSAMYFCASSEGGQGYEKLFFGSGTQLSVL.

This clone came up once. The CDR3 here is CASSPTSGRRRETQYF. The CDR3 coding sequence is TGTGCCAGCAGCCCCACTAGCGGGAGGAGGAGAGAGACCCAGTACTTC. The J gene is TRBJ2-5, the V gene TRBV7-9; 12 nucleotides line up with TRBD2. V lost 5 bases, J lost 4 bases, and 8 bases stayed unmatched. CDR1 and CDR2 from the germline V gene are SEHNR and FQNEAQ (reference sequence). The CDR3 consists of 16 residues. The full variable domain, completed using reference TRBV7-9 and TRBJ2-5, is DTGVSQNPRHKITKRGQNVTFRCDPISEHNRLYWYRQTLGQGPEFLTYFQNEAQLEKSRLLSDRFSAERPKGSFSTLEIQRTEQGDSAMYLCASSPTSGRRRETQYFGPGTRLLVL.

The rearrangement links TRBV6-5 to TRBJ1-1; TRBD1 agrees at 7 bases. Per germline, CDR1 MNHEY and CDR2 SVGAGI. The V and J ends lost 5 bases and 4 bases, in that order; junction bases with no gene match: 7. The CDR3 contains 14 residues. DNA of the CDR3: TGTGCCAGCAGTCCCCAGGGGGGAGGCACTGAAGCTTTCTTT. Translating it yields CASSPQGGGTEAFF.

The rearrangement links TRBV7-5 to TRBJ1-4; the table gives TRBD1 as D, unverified against the DNA. TRBV7-5 is a pseudogene. There are 16 residues in the CDR3. This CDR3 reads CVRSPQVGGTNEKLFF. CDR3 DNA sequence: TGTGTCAGAAGCCCTCAGGTAGGGGGAACTAATGAAAAACTGTTTTTT.

The chain links TRBV5-6 to TRBJ2-3, with 7 bases aligning to TRBD2. After removal of 3 bases from V and 12 bases from J, the junction contained 10 bases not matched to a gene. This CDR3 contains 13 residues. CDR1 is SGHDT and CDR2 is YYEEEE in the germline V gene. CDR3 DNA sequence: TGTGCCAGCAGCTACCCCGGGACTACCTCCCAGTATTTT. Translation gives CASSYPGTTSQYF.

Worth noting for this clone: Relative to the germline gene, one junction end is altered; a read error may explain this. The chain recombines TRBV19 with TRBJ2-1; 8 bases fit TRBD1. Germline V gives CDR1 LNHDA, CDR2 SQIVND (reference sequence). CDR3 length: 16 residues. This chain's CDR3 is CASSPPRDRSYNEQFF. Written as DNA, the CDR3 is TGTGCCAGTAGTCCCCCCAGGGACAGGTCCTATAATGAGCAGTTCTTC.

The chain links TRBV10-2 to TRBJ2-1; 7 bases map to TRBD2. CDR1 and CDR2 from the germline V gene are WSHSY and SAAADI. J gave up 6 bases and V 3 bases, and 8 bases lay outside the gene matches. This CDR3 comprises 15 residues. CDR3: CASSDGGSTSNEQFF. CDR3 nucleotides: TGCGCCAGCAGTGACGGCGGGAGTACCTCCAATGAGCAGTTCTTC.

The chain employs TRBV14 and TRBJ2-1; D perhaps matches TRBD1 (6 bases). The CDR3 runs to 16 residues. Germline CDR1 reads SGHDN; CDR2 reads FVKESK. The V end was cut by 0 bases, the J end by 3 bases, with 12 bases between. The CDR3: CASSQDEQGHYNEQFF. In nucleotides, the CDR3 is TGTGCCAGCAGCCAAGATGAACAGGGCCACTACAATGAGCAGTTCTTC.

The gene calls are TRBV25-1 and TRBJ1-4; tentatively, D is TRBD1 (6 bases). Germline lookup yields CDR1 MGHDK and CDR2 SYGVNS. The CDR3 spans 16 residues. V lost 5 bases and J lost 2, with 15 bases in between. CDR3 loop: CASSHRGIATNEKLFF. CDR3 nucleotides: TGTGCCAGCAGTCATAGGGGGATAGCGACTAATGAAAAACTGTTTTTT. Supplemented by reference TRBV25-1 and TRBJ1-4, the full variable domain reads EADIYQTPRYLVIGTGKKITLECSQTMGHDKMYWYQQDPGMELHLIHYSYGVNSTEKGDLSSESTVSRIRTEHFPLTLESARPSHTSQYLCASSHRGIATNEKLFFGSGTQLSVL.

The chain is built from TRBV5-1 and TRBJ2-7; D is possibly TRBD1 (6 bases). Germline CDR1 SGHRS, CDR2 YFSETQ. The CDR3 loop spans 14 amino acids. V lost 7 bases and J lost 1, with 15 bases in between. CDR3 bases: TGCGCCAGCGCCAGGGACATCTCTTCCTACGAGCAGTACTTC. Protein product: CASARDISSYEQYF. Full variable domain (rest looked up from reference TRBV5-1 and TRBJ2-7): KAGVTQTPRYLIKTRGQQVTLSCSPISGHRSVSWYQQTPGQGLQFLFEYFSETQRNKGNFPGRFSGRQFSNSRSEMNVSTLELGDSALYLCASARDISSYEQYFGPGTRLTVT.

J is TRBJ2-1 and V is TRBV30; D is ambiguous. The CDR3 extends over 13 amino acids. CDR1 is GTSNPN and CDR2 is SVGIG in the germline V gene (reference sequence). The ends were cut back, 8 bases at V and 0 bases at J, with 11 bases in the middle. The CDR3, as DNA: TGTGCCGGAGCATCGGGCTCCTACAATGAGCAGTTCTTC. This gives the protein CAGASGSYNEQFF.

V gene TRBV2 combines with J gene TRBJ2-1; the match to TRBD2 covers 9 bases. CDR1 and CDR2 from the germline V gene are SNHLY and FYNNEI. V gave up 5 bases and J gave up 3 bases; unmatched junction bases: 5. The CDR3 has 15 amino acids. CDR3 protein: CASSRGGRDYNEQFF. The CDR3 nucleotides read TGTGCCAGCAGTCGTGGCGGGAGGGACTACAATGAGCAGTTCTTC.

This chain links TRBV27 with TRBJ1-5; TRBD1 aligns across 10 bases. This CDR3 is built from 15 residues. Germline-derived CDR1 and CDR2 are MNHEY and SMNVEV (reference sequence). The V and J ends lost 6 bases and 2 bases, in that order; junction bases with no gene match: 4. CDR3 sequence: CASRTGTGGNQPQHF. The DNA for the CDR3 is TGTGCCAGCAGAACCGGGACAGGGGGCAATCAGCCCCAGCATTTT.

The chain combines TRBV19 with TRBJ2-1, with D perhaps matching TRBD2 (6 bases). Trimming stripped 5 bases from V and 9 bases from J, with 20 bases between. In germline, CDR1 is LNHDA, CDR2 SQIVND (reference sequence). The CDR3 runs 15 residues. CDR3 coding DNA: TGTGCCAGTAGTCCTAGCGCGAGGGGAGCTGGTGAGCAGTTCTTC. Residues: CASSPSARGAGEQFF.

Comments on this clone: At one of its ends the junction is not consistent with the germline gene, which may arise from a read error. The chain is built from TRBV7-2 and TRBJ2-5; 8 nucleotides line up with TRBD2. Germline CDR1 is SGHTA and CDR2 is FQGNSA. CDR3 length: 13 residues. This CDR3 is CASSLGPATSVHF. Written as DNA, the CDR3 is TGTGCCAGCAGCTTAGGGCCGGCGACTAGCGTCCACTTC.

The chain employs TRBV27 and TRBJ1-1; 7 bases map to TRBD1. J lost 6 bases, V lost 5 bases, and 9 bases had no gene match. The germline V gene has CDR1 MNHEY and CDR2 SMNVEV (reference sequence). The CDR3 length is 14 residues. CDR3 residues: CASSGWGGTAEAFF. The DNA of the CDR3 is TGTGCCAGCAGTGGGTGGGGGGGGACAGCTGAAGCTTTCTTT.

This chain joins TRBV6-5 and TRBJ2-4, with TRBD1 as a possible D gene (6 bases). Looked up from germline, CDR1 is MNHEY and CDR2 is SVGAGI. V was shortened by 7 bases and J by 0 bases, with 13 bases between the two germline ends. This CDR3 is built from 15 residues. The CDR3 bases are TGTGCCAGCACCCAAGACAGGCTAGCCAAAAACATTCAGTACTTC. Translating gives CASTQDRLAKNIQYF.

This clone has only a few counts. This rearrangement joins TRBV9 to TRBJ2-3; D is unresolved. Trimming removed 0 bases at V and 0 bases at J, with 8 bases between. Germline V gives CDR1 SGDLS, CDR2 YYNGEE. The CDR3 covers 15 residues. Written as DNA, the CDR3 is TGTGCCAGCAGCGTAGAAGGGTTTAGCACAGATACGCAGTATTTT. Amino acids: CASSVEGFSTDTQYF.

A few counts support this clone. The chain employs TRBV5-3 and TRBJ1-2, with a possible D match to TRBD1 (6 bases). TRBV5-3 is classed as an ORF, of uncertain function. Trimming took 4 bases from V and 2 from J, leaving 12 bases between them. The CDR3 has 14 amino acids. CDR3 protein: CARSAGQTNYGYTF. The CDR3 bases are TGTGCCAGAAGCGCAGGACAGACGAACTATGGCTACACCTTC.

The chain recombines TRBV11-2 with TRBJ2-7, with a possible D match to TRBD2 (6 bases). The CDR3 totals 15 residues. The V end was cut by 5 bases, the J end by 0 bases, with 14 bases between. The V gene's germline CDR1 is SGHAT and CDR2 FQNNGV. CDR3 bases: TGTGCCAGCAGCCCCTTTGGCGGGGCCTCCTACGAGCAGTACTTC. It translates to CASSPFGGASYEQYF.

This chain connects TRBV2 to TRBJ2-3; 7 positions agree with TRBD1. Germline CDR1 reads SNHLY; CDR2 reads FYNNEI. V lost 6 bases to trimming and J lost 4 bases; unmatched junction nucleotides: 7. The CDR3 has 14 amino acids. The CDR3 DNA reads as TGTGCCAGCAGCTCAGACAGGGTGGCAGATACGCAGTATTTT. This gives the protein CASSSDRVADTQYF.

About this clone itself: The junction does not match germline at one end; this may be a read error. V usage is TRBV14 and J usage is TRBJ2-5; unclear D gene. Germline V gene sequence: CDR1 SGHDN, CDR2 FVKESK. The CDR3 runs to 15 residues. The CDR3, as DNA: TGTGCCAGCAGCCAAGAGGGCTGGGCCCAAGGGACCCAGTACTTC. It is translated as CASSQEGWAQGTQYF.

The gene calls are TRBV4-1 and TRBJ2-3; TRBD2 matches 7 bases. Unmatched junction bases numbered 8, after V lost 1 base and J lost 4 bases. Germline CDR1 MGHRA, CDR2 YSYEKL. The CDR3 extends over 16 amino acids. CDR3 region: CASSQVGRESPDTQYF. The CDR3 nucleotides are TGCGCCAGCAGCCAAGTCGGGCGGGAGTCCCCAGATACGCAGTATTTT.

The chain employs TRBV5-1 and TRBJ1-3, with unresolved D. The V end was cut by 0 bases, the J end by 6 bases, with 10 bases between. The V gene's germline CDR1 is SGHRS and CDR2 YFSETQ. CDR3 length equals 14 residues. The CDR3 loop reads CASSLGHGENTIYF. Written as DNA, the CDR3 is TGCGCCAGCAGCTTGGGACACGGCGAAAACACCATATATTTT.

CDR3 sequence reads: CASSSPQGSVAGANEQFF. DNA for the CDR3: TGTGCCAGCAGCTCCCCTCAGGGGTCGGTAGCGGGAGCGAATGAGCAGTTCTTC. This chain connects TRBV7-9 to TRBJ2-1, with TRBD2 matching over 9 bases. The CDR3 is made up of 18 amino acids. The germline V gene encodes CDR1 SEHNR and CDR2 FQNEAQ (reference sequence). The V gene end was trimmed by 4 bases and the J gene end by 7 bases; junction bases not matched to a gene: 17.

V gene TRBV4-3 combines with J gene TRBJ2-2; 7 bases are shared with TRBD1. CDR1 is LGHNA and CDR2 is YSLEER in the germline V gene. The ends lost 1 base at V and 0 bases at J; junction bases unmatched: 8. The CDR3 spans 18 residues. The CDR3 DNA reads as TGCGCCAGCAGCCAAGGCCTACAGGGGTTAACGAACACCGGGGAGCTGTTTTTT. This sequence encodes CASSQGLQGLTNTGELFF.

This chain connects TRBV6-1 to TRBJ1-4, with D perhaps TRBD1 (6 bases). The length of the CDR3 is 13 residues. Germline assignment: CDR1 MNHNS and CDR2 SASEGT. Trimming shortened V by 8 bases and J by 4 bases, and 11 bases separated the two germline ends. For the CDR3, the DNA is TGTGCCAGCTCGGGACAATTTAATGAAAAACTGTTTTTT. Translating it yields CASSGQFNEKLFF.